This record looks at one TCR beta chain sequence and its context. These data belong to a study of blood T cell repertoires in COVID-19. As processed by the authors: It was from reference gene primer amplification that nucleated cell counts were estimated. Only in-frame clones appear in the TCRdb table, and some are missing; sequencing was by immunoSEQ multiplex PCR. V, J and clone size are those of that table, while D and trimming were read from the DNA. This sample has fewer than 250,000 clones, with approximately 90% found just once. Germline V gene lookup returns CDR1 SGHTA and CDR2 FQGTGA. Trimming took 0 bases from V and 5 from J; bases not matched to a gene: 9. The CDR3 totals 16 residues.

The specimen sequenced was peripheral blood. The chain employs TRBV7-3 and TRBJ1-2, with 7 bases fitting TRBD1. The receptor's source is a man aged 45-65 years with COVID-19, enrolled during active disease. The CDR3: CASSLTGTDRAYGYTF. The CDR3 bases are TGTGCCAGCAGCTTAACGGGGACAGACAGGGCTTATGGCTACACCTTC.